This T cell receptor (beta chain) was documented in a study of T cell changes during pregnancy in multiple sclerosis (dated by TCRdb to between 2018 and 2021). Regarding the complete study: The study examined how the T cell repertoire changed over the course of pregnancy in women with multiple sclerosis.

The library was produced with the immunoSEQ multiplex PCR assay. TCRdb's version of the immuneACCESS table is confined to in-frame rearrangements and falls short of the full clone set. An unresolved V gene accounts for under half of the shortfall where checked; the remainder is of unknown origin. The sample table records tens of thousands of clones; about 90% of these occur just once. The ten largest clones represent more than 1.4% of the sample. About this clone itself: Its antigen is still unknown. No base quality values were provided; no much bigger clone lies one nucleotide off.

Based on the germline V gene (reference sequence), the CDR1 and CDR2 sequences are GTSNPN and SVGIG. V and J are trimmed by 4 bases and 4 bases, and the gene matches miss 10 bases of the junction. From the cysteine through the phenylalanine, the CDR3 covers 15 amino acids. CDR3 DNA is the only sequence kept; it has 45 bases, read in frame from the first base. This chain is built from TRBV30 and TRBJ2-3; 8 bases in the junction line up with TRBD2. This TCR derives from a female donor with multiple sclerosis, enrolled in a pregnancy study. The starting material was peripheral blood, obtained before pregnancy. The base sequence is TGTGCCTGGAACTTTGGCGGGGGGCGGGCAGATACGCAGTATTTT. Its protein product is CAWNFGGGRADTQYF.